Below, 15 T cell receptor beta chains from the same sample are listed, as sequenced in a study of shared clonotypes between healthy human individuals. Produced via immunoSEQ multiplex PCR; TCRdb's table is partial and in-frame only. The data hold around 500,000 clones, with around 80% observed a single time. Sample: PBMCs. These receptors all come from a woman aged 40 to 55 in good health. Some clones in this sample may be carry-over from other donors' samples.

This clone was detected only a few times. The V call is TRBV6-6, the J call TRBJ1-4, with 9 bases fitting TRBD1. The CDR3 has 15 residues. CDR1 and CDR2 (germline): MNHNY, SVGAGI (reference sequence). The V segment lost 2 bases and the J segment 5 bases; nucleotides outside the gene matches: 3. CDR3 nucleotides: TGTGCCAGCAGTTACCTGGGACAGGGAAATGAAAAACTGTTTTTT. Amino acid sequence: CASSYLGQGNEKLFF.

This clone was seen more than once but under ten times. The chain employs TRBV4-3 and TRBJ1-5; D is unclear. Trimming cost V 0 bases and J 8 bases, with 8 bases left between them. This CDR3 comprises 13 residues. Germline values: CDR1 LGHNA, CDR2 YSLEER. The CDR3 region is CASSQEGRKPQHF. CDR3 nucleotide sequence: TGCGCCAGCAGCCAAGAGGGTAGAAAGCCCCAGCATTTT.

For the CDR3, the DNA is TGCGCCAGCAGCACCGGGACTAGCCCGGGGGATACGCAGTATTTT. Protein: CASSTGTSPGDTQYF. The rearrangement links TRBV5-1 to TRBJ2-3, with 9 bases aligning to TRBD2. The CDR3 is 15 residues long. The germline gives CDR1 SGHRS, CDR2 YFSETQ. V lost 4 bases and J lost 6; bases outside the gene matches: 9.

The table lists this clone with many counts. V and J are TRBV9 and TRBJ2-1, with 7 bases that match TRBD1. The J segment lost 12 bases and the V segment lost 2 bases, leaving 14 bases of the junction unmatched. Germline V gene sequence: CDR1 SGDLS, CDR2 YYNGEE. This CDR3 has 15 residues. CDR3: CASSVAGNDRVGQFF. CDR3 bases: TGTGCCAGCAGCGTTGCAGGAAACGACAGGGTTGGGCAGTTCTTC.

The CDR3 bases are TGTGCCAGCAGGGGGACAGGGAGAAACTATGGCTACACCTTC. Translation gives CASRGTGRNYGYTF. The rearrangement joins TRBV25-1 to TRBJ1-2, with 9 positions matching TRBD1. The CDR3 length is 14 residues. Germline CDR1 is MGHDK and CDR2 is SYGVNS. V was pared by 6 bases and J by 2 bases, with 4 bases of the junction left unmatched.

The rearrangement joins TRBV28 to TRBJ2-3; TRBD2 matches 7 bases. J was trimmed by 3 bases and V by 6 bases; bases with no gene match: 12. The CDR3 has 16 residues. Germline V lookup: CDR1 MDHEN, CDR2 SYDVKM. Here the CDR3 DNA reads TGTGCCAGCAGACCGTATGGCGGGAGAGGGACAGATACGCAGTATTTT. This encodes CASRPYGGRGTDTQYF.

The chain joins TRBV6-1 to TRBJ2-3; 13 bases are a match to TRBD2. The germline gives CDR1 MNHNS, CDR2 SASEGT. The V segment lost 10 bases and the J segment 4 bases; nucleotides outside the gene matches: 8. The CDR3 totals 15 residues. This CDR3 reads CATRGLAGVPDTQYF. CDR3 sequence (DNA): TGTGCCACCCGCGGACTAGCGGGAGTTCCAGATACGCAGTATTTT.

V and J are TRBV28 and TRBJ2-3, with 8 bases aligning to TRBD1. The V segment lost 6 bases and the J segment 2 bases; nucleotides outside the gene matches: 7. The CDR3 runs to 15 residues. Germline CDR1 is MDHEN and CDR2 is SYDVKM. CDR3 nucleotide sequence: TGTGCCAGCAGCACCGGACAGGGATACACAGATACGCAGTATTTT. Protein: CASSTGQGYTDTQYF.

This clone was counted only a few times. The V gene is TRBV27, the J gene TRBJ1-2; D may be TRBD1 (6 bases). The V end lost 6 bases, the J end lost 7 bases, and 12 bases lay between the germline ends. The CDR3 is 12 residues long. Germline V lookup: CDR1 MNHEY, CDR2 SMNVEV (reference sequence). This CDR3 reads CASRTGWGGYTF. In DNA form, the CDR3 reads TGTGCCAGCAGGACAGGCTGGGGTGGCTACACCTTC.

V is TRBV6-5 and J is TRBJ2-7; TRBD1 or TRBD2 may be the D gene (6 bases each). Germline V gene data show CDR1 as MNHEY and CDR2 as SVGAGI. The CDR3 extends over 14 amino acids. The ends were cut back, 7 bases at V and 3 bases at J, with 16 bases in the middle. The CDR3 DNA follows: TGTGCCAGCAAACTGCGGGACACTGGCTACGAGCAGTACTTC. Amino acids: CASKLRDTGYEQYF.

The rearrangement joins TRBV28 to TRBJ2-5, with D unresolved. Per the germline V gene, CDR1 is MDHEN and CDR2 is SYDVKM. The CDR3 covers 13 residues. The ends were cut back, 5 bases at V and 2 bases at J, with 9 bases in the middle. The CDR3 bases are TGTGCCAGCAGTCGAAACGCGCAAGAGACCCAGTACTTC. Translated: CASSRNAQETQYF.

J is TRBJ1-2 and V is TRBV4-3, with D unclear. The V gene lost 0 bases and the J gene lost 2 bases, with 10 bases spanning the gap. There are 15 residues in the CDR3. Germline assignment: CDR1 LGHNA and CDR2 YSLEER. CDR3 bases: TGCGCCAGCAGCCAAGATTGGAACGGCAACTATGGCTACACCTTC. The encoded protein is CASSQDWNGNYGYTF.

The chain is built from TRBV5-4 and TRBJ2-3; D not resolved. Trimming pared 4 bases from V and 2 bases from J, leaving 8 bases between. This CDR3 spans 13 amino acids. The germline gives CDR1 SGHNT, CDR2 YYREEE (reference sequence). The CDR3 nucleotides read TGTGCCAGCAGCCCGCGGCCCACAGATACGCAGTATTTT. This translates into CASSPRPTDTQYF.

This clone was seen a handful of times. J is TRBJ2-7 and V is TRBV5-1; 8 nucleotides align to TRBD2. Germline CDR1 reads SGHRS; CDR2 reads YFSETQ. Losses at the gene ends were 4 bases for V and 3 bases for J; bases not matched to a gene: 15. The length of the CDR3 is 17 residues. The CDR3 sequence is CASSPTLTTSADYEQYF. DNA for the CDR3: TGCGCCAGCAGCCCGACTCTAACGACTAGCGCGGACTACGAGCAGTACTTC. The full variable domain, its missing parts supplied by reference TRBV5-1 and TRBJ2-7, is KAGVTQTPRYLIKTRGQQVTLSCSPISGHRSVSWYQQTPGQGLQFLFEYFSETQRNKGNFPGRFSGRQFSNSRSEMNVSTLELGDSALYLCASSPTLTTSADYEQYFGPGTRLTVT.

The genes are TRBV6-1 and TRBJ2-1; TRBD1 matches 8 bases. The CDR3 consists of 12 residues. Germline values: CDR1 MNHNS, CDR2 SASEGT. CDR3 DNA: TGTACAACCGGGACAGGATACAATGAGCAGTTCTTC. Its protein is CTTGTGYNEQFF.